This TCR beta chain came from a study of T cells in Graves' hyperthyroidism and ophthalmopathy. TCR beta CDR3 regions were amplified from RNA. First-round RT-PCR with HTBI primers amplified the TCR CDR3 region. A single record per CDR3 protein comes from TCRdb applying MiXCR to the multiplex PCR reads. The sample includes under 450,000 distinct CDR3 sequences, 15% to 19% of them seen just once. This clonotype occurred many times. Its specificity is unknown. V was pared by 5 bases and J by 3 bases, with 8 bases between. There are 12 residues in the CDR3. The germline gives CDR1 DFQATT, CDR2 SNEGSKA (reference sequence). Whole-study findings and limits: The model's output predicted ophthalmopathy at a median of around 7 months prior to onset.

The sequencing sample was made of blood. The chain uses TRBV20-1 and TRBJ2-1; D not certain. The TCR sequence derives from a woman under 30 with Graves' hyperthyroidism. DNA for the CDR3: TGCAGTGCTCGCTGGGACTACAATGAGCAGTTCTTC. Protein sequence: CSARWDYNEQFF.